These 11 T cell receptor beta chains were all obtained from the same sample, sequenced in a study of T cells in Graves' hyperthyroidism and ophthalmopathy. Authors of the study amplified TCR beta CDR3 regions from RNA transcripts. The HTBI primer set served for first-round RT-PCR of the TCR CDR3. TCRdb passed the multiplex PCR reads through MiXCR, listing each CDR3 protein once. The repertoire holds approximately 100,000 distinct CDR3 sequences, with about 50% as singletons. What was sequenced was blood. These TCRs come from a man in his forties with Graves' hyperthyroidism.

This clonotype showed up many times. The V call is TRBV20-1, the J call TRBJ2-7, with D possibly called TRBD1 or TRBD2 (6 bases each). This CDR3 is built from 14 residues. Germline V gene sequence: CDR1 DFQATT, CDR2 SNEGSKA (reference sequence). V shed 3 bases and J shed 2 bases, with 14 bases lying between them. The CDR3 sequence is CSASRGRQTYEQYF. CDR3 coding DNA: TGCAGTGCTAGTCGGGGGCGCCAGACCTACGAGCAGTACTTC.

The table lists this clonotype with many counts. This chain connects TRBV12-3 or TRBV12-4 to TRBJ1-5, with 9 bases identical to TRBD1. V was pared by 5 bases and J by 3 bases, with 5 bases of the junction left unmatched. The CDR3 spans 15 residues. The CDR3 reads CASSAQGAVNQPQHF. The CDR3, as DNA: TGTGCCAGCAGTGCACAGGGGGCAGTCAATCAGCCCCAGCATTTT.

With regard to this clonotype: No conserved phenylalanine or tryptophan is present at the end of the CDR3, so a read error is the likely explanation. The V gene is TRBV5-1, the J gene TRBJ2-3, with TRBD2 as a possible D gene (5 bases). The CDR3 extends over 12 amino acids. Germline CDR1 SGHRS, CDR2 YFSETQ. Here the CDR3 DNA reads TGCGCCAGCATTTCTAGCACGGATACGCAGTATTCT. Amino acid sequence: CASISSTDTQYS.

With regard to this clonotype: The missing conserved phenylalanine or tryptophan at the end of this CDR3 makes a read error likely. The chain uses TRBV2 and TRBJ1-1; the D is unclear. The ends were cut back, 5 bases at V and 5 bases at J, with 9 bases in the middle. CDR1 is SNHLY, CDR2 FYNNEI, per germline. The CDR3 sequence is 12 residues long. CDR3 residues: CASSLWGTEAFL. In nucleotides, the CDR3 is TGTGCCAGCAGTTTGTGGGGTACTGAAGCTTTCCTT.

This clonotype was seen ten or more times. CDR3 amino acids: CASSLGGTGPYGYTF. The CDR3 region has the DNA TGTGCCAGCAGCTTAGGAGGGACAGGGCCCTATGGCTACACCTTC. The V call is TRBV7-9, the J call TRBJ1-2, with TRBD1 matching over 9 bases. Unmatched junction bases numbered 4, after V lost 1 base and J lost 4 bases. In germline, CDR1 is SEHNR, CDR2 FQNEAQ (reference sequence). This CDR3 region has 15 residues. The full variable domain, in which reference TRBV7-9 and TRBJ1-2 provide the parts outside the CDR3, is DTGVSQNPRHKITKRGQNVTFRCDPISEHNRLYWYRQTLGQGPEFLTYFQNEAQLEKSRLLSDRFSAERPKGSFSTLEIQRTEQGDSAMYLCASSLGGTGPYGYTFGSGTRLTVV.

This clonotype was detected many times. This rearrangement joins TRBV29-1 to TRBJ2-7; D remains ambiguous. Trimming stripped 4 bases from V and 2 bases from J, with 9 bases between. The germline gives CDR1 SQVTM, CDR2 ANQGSEA. This CDR3 has 12 amino acids. CDR3 nucleotides: TGCAGCGTTGGGGCAACAGCCTACGAGCAGTACTTC. Its translation: CSVGATAYEQYF.

Worth noting for this clonotype: The CDR3 carries no conserved terminal phenylalanine or tryptophan, so it likely arises from a read error. It is unclear where the CDR3 begins or ends on the DNA, so no DNA is shown, and the CDR3 is as TCRdb lists it. The V gene is TRBV2, the J gene TRBJ2-5; the table assigns TRBD1, which was not confirmed against the DNA. CDR1 is SNHLY, CDR2 FYNNEI, per germline. Termini included, the CDR3 measures 8 amino acids. The CDR3 protein is CASSDGGD.

The chain links TRBV15 to TRBJ1-5, with TRBD1 matching over 8 bases. V trimming: 3 bases; J trimming: 4 bases; junction bases outside the gene matches: 2. Per the germline V gene, CDR1 is LNHNV and CDR2 is YYDKDF (reference sequence). The CDR3 covers 14 residues. CDR3: CATSRTGVNQPQHF. In DNA form, the CDR3 reads TGTGCCACCAGCAGGACAGGGGTTAATCAGCCCCAGCATTTT.

This clonotype showed up many times. The CDR3 region is CASSWDREDEQYF. The CDR3 region has the DNA TGTGCCAGCAGTTGGGACAGGGAGGATGAGCAGTACTTC. The chain combines TRBV28 with TRBJ2-7; 9 nucleotides match TRBD1. Germline CDR1 and CDR2: MDHEN and SYDVKM. CDR3 length: 13 residues. The V and J ends lost 4 bases and 7 bases, in that order; junction bases with no gene match: 5.

This clonotype was recorded only once. Likely a read error: the CDR3 ends without its conserved phenylalanine or tryptophan. The chain recombines TRBV29-1 with TRBJ2-1, with TRBD2 matching over 8 bases. V lost 7 bases to trimming and J lost 12 bases; unmatched junction nucleotides: 11. The CDR3 contains 12 residues. Germline V gene sequence: CDR1 SQVTM, CDR2 ANQGSEA. The CDR3 region is CSARGDTDTQFV. In nucleotides, the CDR3 is TGCAGCGCGCGGGGGGACACAGATACGCAGTTCGTC.

The rearrangement links TRBV20-1 to TRBJ2-7; unclear D gene. The CDR3 covers 16 residues. Between the trimmed V and J ends, which lost 3 bases and 0 bases, there was a span of 18 bases. Germline loops: CDR1 DFQATT, CDR2 SNEGSKA (reference sequence). CDR3: CSASGFSKINSYEQYF. Here the CDR3 DNA reads TGCAGTGCTAGCGGGTTTTCAAAGATCAACTCCTACGAGCAGTACTTC.